Below, one T cell receptor beta chain is given with its context. As handled by the study authors: Reference gene primers were amplified, and this amplification served to estimate nucleated cell counts. Only in-frame clones appear in the TCRdb table, and some are missing; sequencing was by immunoSEQ multiplex PCR. V, J and clone size are those of that table, while D and trimming were read from the DNA. This sample has around 200,000 clones, with roughly four fifths found just once. The V and J ends lost 5 bases and 7 bases, in that order; junction bases with no gene match: 8. This CDR3 has 14 residues. Germline lookup yields CDR1 SGHAT and CDR2 FQNNGV. These data belong to a study of blood T cell repertoires in COVID-19. For the study at large: COVID-19 samples from acute and convalescent phases originated in the United States, Italy and Spain.

This TCR derives from a man aged 35 to 55 who had recovered from COVID-19. Source material: PBMCs or T cells enriched from blood (not recorded which). The chain links TRBV11-2 to TRBJ2-1; 7 nucleotides match TRBD1. The CDR3 region has the DNA TGTGCCAGCAGCACTGGACAGGCCGGGAATGAGCAGTTCTTC. It encodes CASSTGQAGNEQFF.